The 8 T cell receptor beta chains reported below all come from one sample, sequenced in a study of siplizumab effects on memory and regulatory T cells. Here immunoSEQ multiplex PCR was the method, and the copy in TCRdb shows in-frame clones only, minus some. Of 100,000 to 110,000 clones listed, about 91% were seen once; the top ten hold 0.15%. The material sequenced was CD4+ T cells sorted from blood. These receptors originate from a human donor in good health.

The V and J genes are TRBV28 and TRBJ1-6; D unresolved. CDR1 and CDR2 from the germline V gene are MDHEN and SYDVKM. The CDR3 loop spans 14 amino acids. V lost 3 bases and J lost 3, with 6 bases in between. The CDR3 is CASSFGFYNSPLHF. The CDR3 region has the DNA TGTGCCAGCAGTTTTGGCTTCTATAATTCACCCCTCCACTTT.

This clone was picked up one time. The chain recombines TRBV28 with TRBJ2-1; 9 nucleotides line up with TRBD2. V lost 1 base to trimming and J lost 3 bases; unmatched junction nucleotides: 7. The CDR3 is 17 amino acids. In germline, CDR1 is MDHEN, CDR2 SYDVKM. CDR3 sequence: CASSLSAGGRGYNEQFF. Here the CDR3 DNA reads TGTGCCAGCAGTTTATCAGCGGGGGGCAGGGGCTACAATGAGCAGTTCTTC.

This chain uses TRBV11-3 with TRBJ2-3; the D is unclear. V was trimmed by 5 bases and J by 4 bases, leaving 7 bases between them. Looked up from germline, CDR1 is SGHNT and CDR2 is YENEEA. This CDR3 comprises 12 residues. CDR3 loop: CASSTHSDTQYF. The CDR3 nucleotides read TGTGCCAGCAGCACGCACTCAGATACGCAGTATTTT.

This chain connects TRBV30 to TRBJ1-2, with 7 nucleotides matching TRBD1. Germline CDR1 GTSNPN, CDR2 SVGIG (reference sequence). This CDR3 contains 14 residues. Trimming at V came to 4 bases and at J to 4 bases, leaving 9 bases not matched to a gene. In DNA form, the CDR3 reads TGTGCCTGGAATCACAGGGGAAGAGGCTATGGCTACACCTTC. Translated, it gives CAWNHRGRGYGYTF.

The V and J genes are TRBV7-3 and TRBJ1-6; TRBD1 aligns across 8 bases. Germline-derived CDR1 and CDR2 are SGHTA and FQGTGA. The CDR3 has 15 residues. With 6 bases clipped from V and 9 bases from J, the junction kept 10 bases outside the gene matches. CDR3 loop: CASSSVGQGRSPLHF. The CDR3 region has the DNA TGTGCCAGCAGTTCTGTCGGACAGGGACGTTCACCCCTCCACTTT. The entire variable domain, with the rest obtained from reference TRBV7-3 and TRBJ1-6, is as follows: GAGVSQTPSNKVTEKGKYVELRCDPISGHTALYWYRQSLGQGPEFLIYFQGTGAADDSGLPNDRFFAVRPEGSVSTLKIQRTERGDSAVYLCASSSVGQGRSPLHFGNGTRLTVT.

The V gene is TRBV30, the J gene TRBJ1-4; no clear D gene. The CDR3 runs to 17 residues. The V end was cut by 2 bases, the J end by 0 bases, with 16 bases between. The germline V gene encodes CDR1 GTSNPN and CDR2 SVGIG (reference sequence). The CDR3: CAWSLGSNYATNEKLFF. CDR3 DNA: TGTGCCTGGAGTCTTGGATCCAACTATGCAACTAATGAAAAACTGTTTTTT.

This clone was detected a few times. The chain links TRBV28 to TRBJ1-2; D uncertain. The V end was cut by 5 bases, the J end by 8 bases, with 15 bases between. Germline-derived CDR1 and CDR2 are MDHEN and SYDVKM. The CDR3 has 13 amino acids. The CDR3 sequence: CASSLDRLGGYTF. The CDR3 bases are TGTGCCAGCAGTCTGGACCGATTAGGGGGCTACACCTTC.

V gene TRBV5-3 combines with J gene TRBJ1-3; D perhaps matches TRBD1 (6 bases). TRBV5-3 is known as an ORF, though its function is uncertain. The CDR3 has 17 amino acids. V was trimmed by 2 bases and J by 0 bases, leaving 15 bases between them. CDR3 residues: CARSLRTGSYSGNTIYF. In DNA, the CDR3 is TGTGCCAGAAGCTTAAGAACAGGGTCCTACTCTGGAAACACCATATATTTT.